This TCR beta chain was captured in a study of blood T cell repertoires in COVID-19. Recruits, aged about 18 to 100 years, lived in some 25 US areas. Participants were placed into cohorts based on the clinical history they reported. Exposed enrollees encountered a COVID-19 case at some point within 2 weeks before study entry. Here immunoSEQ multiplex PCR was the method, and the copy in TCRdb shows in-frame clones only, minus some. The profile shows fewer than 150,000 clones, approximately 80% of them singletons. This clone was observed a single time. V was cut by 5 bases and J by 1 base, with 9 bases left in between. Germline loops: CDR1 SGDLS, CDR2 YYNGEE. This CDR3 spans 13 amino acids.

The sequence was collected from a woman in her late teens or twenties who had been exposed to COVID-19. The J gene is TRBJ1-1, the V gene TRBV9, with D possibly TRBD1 on 6 matching bases. Sequencing used PBMCs or T cells enriched from blood (not recorded which). CDR3 sequence reads: CASRGARNTEAFF. For the CDR3, the DNA is TGTGCCAGCAGGGGGGCAAGGAACACTGAAGCTTTCTTT.